Listed here are 26 T cell receptor beta chains from one sample, sequenced in a study of cytomegalovirus exposure and HLA in healthy donors. In the PCR, 60 Vbeta and 13 Jbeta primers were used. Some clones are missing from TCRdb's copy, which holds only in-frame ones; the method was immunoSEQ multiplex PCR. The sample has roughly 99,000 clones; about 79% are singletons. Input material: PBMCs. These receptor sequences come from a male donor in good health and CMV-seropositive.

This chain joins TRBV19 and TRBJ2-7; no firm D call. The CDR3 is 13 residues long. Between the trimmed V and J ends, which lost 6 bases and 4 bases, there was a span of 13 bases. CDR1 is LNHDA and CDR2 is SQIVND in the germline V gene (reference sequence). The CDR3, as DNA: TGTGCCAGTAGCAATCGGATACAGTACGAGCAGTACTTC. Its translation: CASSNRIQYEQYF.

This clone occurred once. The V call is TRBV6-5, the J call TRBJ1-2; tentatively, D is TRBD1 (5 bases). Between the trimmed V and J ends, which lost 0 bases and 2 bases, there was a span of 10 bases. The CDR3 runs 15 residues. Germline V gives CDR1 MNHEY, CDR2 SVGAGI. CDR3 bases: TGTGCCAGCAGTTACTCGGGGCAGGCCAACTATGGCTACACCTTC. It yields the protein CASSYSGQANYGYTF.

The rearrangement links TRBV5-1 to TRBJ2-5; the match to TRBD1 covers 7 bases. Trimming took 0 bases from V and 5 from J; bases not matched to a gene: 7. The CDR3 spans 15 residues. Germline V CDR1 and CDR2: SGHRS, YFSETQ. The CDR3 loop is CASSLGGQWQETQYF. The CDR3 DNA follows: TGCGCCAGCAGCTTGGGGGGACAGTGGCAGGAGACCCAGTACTTC.

J is TRBJ1-2 and V is TRBV25-1; D perhaps matches TRBD1 (6 bases). With 6 bases removed from V and 3 bases from J, the gap between germline ends came to 8 bases. Per germline, CDR1 MGHDK and CDR2 SYGVNS. The CDR3 runs 12 residues. The CDR3 bases are TGTGCCAGCAGACAGGGAGACTATGGCTACACCTTC. It encodes CASRQGDYGYTF.

Only a few counts were recorded for this clone. The V call is TRBV6-5, the J call TRBJ1-5, with unresolved D. CDR1 MNHEY and CDR2 SVGAGI come from the germline V gene. The CDR3 has 13 residues. V was pared by 6 bases and J by 0 bases, with 6 bases between. CDR3 nucleotide sequence: TGTGCCAGCAGCCGGGATAGCAATCAGCCCCAGCATTTT. The encoded protein is CASSRDSNQPQHF.

The V and J genes are TRBV5-4 and TRBJ2-7, with 7 bases identical to TRBD2. From germline, CDR1 is SGHNT and CDR2 YYREEE (reference sequence). The V and J ends lost 4 bases and 0 bases, in that order; junction bases with no gene match: 13. The CDR3 runs 17 residues. The CDR3 DNA reads as TGTGCCAGCAGCCCCCCGGGTCTAGCGGCGAGCTCCTACGAGCAGTACTTC. This encodes CASSPPGLAASSYEQYF.

The gene calls are TRBV5-6 and TRBJ2-1, with 8 positions matching TRBD1. Germline CDR1 SGHDT, CDR2 YYEEEE. J gave up 3 bases and V 0 bases, and 5 bases lay outside the gene matches. The CDR3 is 16 amino acids. CDR3 in DNA: TGTGCCAGCAGCTTGGACGCAGGGGGCAACTACAATGAGCAGTTCTTC. Translated, it gives CASSLDAGGNYNEQFF.

The chain has TRBV30 and TRBJ2-3; TRBD2 aligns across 8 bases. The CDR3 covers 14 residues. The junction had 5 bases not matched to a gene; V was cut back by 2 bases and J by 4 bases. Germline values: CDR1 GTSNPN, CDR2 SVGIG (reference sequence). The CDR3 loop reads CAWSKSSGADTQYF. DNA for the CDR3: TGTGCCTGGAGTAAAAGTAGCGGGGCAGATACGCAGTATTTT.

The CDR3 spells CASSENRANTEAFF. The DNA of the CDR3 is TGTGCCAGCAGTGAAAACAGGGCTAACACTGAAGCTTTCTTT. V usage is TRBV2 and J usage is TRBJ1-1; maybe TRBD1 (6 bases). The germline CDR1 and CDR2 sequences are SNHLY and FYNNEI. V was trimmed by 2 bases and J by 2 bases, leaving 9 bases between them. This CDR3 has 14 residues.

V gene TRBV7-2 combines with J gene TRBJ2-2, with D possibly being TRBD2 (5 bases). The CDR3 runs to 19 residues. Trimming took 2 bases from V and 6 from J, leaving 25 bases between them. CDR1 SGHTA and CDR2 FQGNSA come from the germline V gene. The CDR3 DNA reads as TGTGCCAGCAGCTTACGCAGGTCGAATTGGGAGCCGGCGCCCGGGGAGCTGTTTTTT. Amino acids: CASSLRRSNWEPAPGELFF.

This clone came up a few times. The rearrangement uses TRBV10-2 and TRBJ1-5; D might be TRBD1 (6 bases). The germline CDR1 and CDR2 sequences are WSHSY and SAAADI. Trimming removed 7 bases at V and 1 base at J, with 8 bases between. The CDR3 is 13 residues long. The CDR3 sequence is CASTQGSNQPQHF. The CDR3 nucleotides read TGCGCCAGCACGCAGGGGAGCAATCAGCCCCAGCATTTT.

V usage is TRBV4-1 and J usage is TRBJ2-2; 8 bases fit TRBD1. The V gene's germline CDR1 is MGHRA and CDR2 YSYEKL. The CDR3 extends over 17 amino acids. The ends lost 2 bases at V and 4 bases at J; junction bases unmatched: 9. CDR3 loop: CASSQFGQGRITGELFF. The DNA of the CDR3 is TGCGCCAGCAGCCAATTCGGACAGGGCCGTATCACCGGGGAGCTGTTTTTT.

This clone was counted a few times. The chain has TRBV6-1 and TRBJ1-5, with 11 bases identical to TRBD1. V gave up 6 bases and J gave up 7 bases; unmatched junction bases: 8. Germline-derived CDR1 and CDR2 are MNHNS and SASEGT. This CDR3 is 15 amino acids long. In DNA form, the CDR3 reads TGTGCCAGCAGCCCCGGACAGGGGGCGCGACAGCCCCAGCATTTT. Translated: CASSPGQGARQPQHF.

The V gene is TRBV7-9, the J gene TRBJ2-2, with TRBD2 matching over 10 bases. Germline values: CDR1 SEHNR, CDR2 FQNEAQ (reference sequence). With 9 bases clipped from V and 3 bases from J, the junction kept 7 bases outside the gene matches. The CDR3 runs to 15 residues. The CDR3 nucleotides read TGTGCCAGTTCTCTAGCGGGGGCCTACACCGGGGAGCTGTTTTTT. This sequence encodes CASSLAGAYTGELFF.

In DNA, the CDR3 is TGTGCCAGCAGCTTGGCCCAAACAGACCAAGAGACCCAGTACTTC. Translating it yields CASSLAQTDQETQYF. This chain connects TRBV5-6 to TRBJ2-5; D uncertain. CDR3 size: 15 residues. V lost 0 bases and J 0 bases, leaving 9 bases between the germline ends. The germline V gene encodes CDR1 SGHDT and CDR2 YYEEEE.

The chain joins TRBV6-4 to TRBJ2-5, with TRBD2 matching over 10 bases. CDR1 is MRHNA and CDR2 is SNTAGT in the germline V gene. V was pared by 4 bases and J by 2 bases, with 4 bases of the junction left unmatched. The CDR3 totals 15 residues. The chain's CDR3 is CASSAVAGGQETQYF. The CDR3 DNA sequence: TGTGCCAGCAGTGCAGTAGCGGGGGGACAAGAGACCCAGTACTTC.

The rearrangement uses TRBV5-1 and TRBJ1-1; 7 bases are a match to TRBD1. V trimming: 3 bases; J trimming: 1 base; junction bases outside the gene matches: 3. This CDR3 has 14 amino acids. The germline V gene has CDR1 SGHRS and CDR2 YFSETQ. The CDR3 reads CASSSGTANTEAFF. CDR3 nucleotides: TGCGCCAGCAGCTCCGGGACAGCGAACACTGAAGCTTTCTTT. Supplemented by reference TRBV5-1 and TRBJ1-1, the full variable domain reads KAGVTQTPRYLIKTRGQQVTLSCSPISGHRSVSWYQQTPGQGLQFLFEYFSETQRNKGNFPGRFSGRQFSNSRSEMNVSTLELGDSALYLCASSSGTANTEAFFGQGTRLTVV.

This clone was detected only once. The chain recombines TRBV30 with TRBJ2-7, with D unresolved. Germline V gene sequence: CDR1 GTSNPN, CDR2 SVGIG (reference sequence). CDR3 length: 15 amino acids. V was shortened by 0 bases and J by 7 bases, with 19 bases between the two germline ends. CDR3 amino acids: CAWSVILGSTGEQYF. In nucleotides, the CDR3 is TGTGCCTGGAGTGTAATATTGGGCAGTACTGGAGAGCAGTACTTC.

J is TRBJ1-2 and V is TRBV28, with 10 bases matching TRBD1. From germline, CDR1 is MDHEN and CDR2 SYDVKM. Losses at the gene ends were 5 bases for V and 6 bases for J; bases not matched to a gene: 3. The CDR3 is 13 residues long. The DNA of the CDR3 is TGTGCCAGCAGTACAGGGACAGGGGATGGCTACACCTTC. The encoded protein is CASSTGTGDGYTF.

The chain joins TRBV30 to TRBJ1-1, with D uncertain. Trimming took off 0 bases at V and 5 bases at J, with 10 bases between the two ends. Germline assignment: CDR1 GTSNPN and CDR2 SVGIG (reference sequence). The CDR3 is 13 amino acids. CDR3 protein: CAWSVGSSTEAFF. The CDR3 DNA is TGTGCCTGGAGTGTGGGCAGTTCGACTGAAGCTTTCTTT.

On this clone: One junction end does not reproduce the germline sequence, and a read error may be involved. This chain joins TRBV18 and TRBJ1-5, with a possible D match to TRBD1 (5 bases). This CDR3 region has 15 residues. Looked up from germline, CDR1 is KGHSH and CDR2 is LQKENI. The CDR3 DNA sequence: TGTGCCAGCACACCGACAGTCCATAGCAATCAGCCCCAGCATTTT. Translation: CASTPTVHSNQPQHF.

J is TRBJ2-7 and V is TRBV5-1; unclear D gene. Per germline, CDR1 SGHRS and CDR2 YFSETQ. The CDR3 totals 16 residues. Trimming took off 0 bases at V and 0 bases at J, with 13 bases between the two ends. CDR3 nucleotide sequence: TGCGCCAGCAGCTTGGTCTTGTTTCGTTACTCCTACGAGCAGTACTTC. Its translation is CASSLVLFRYSYEQYF.

This clone was seen only a few times. This rearrangement joins TRBV30 to TRBJ1-2, with TRBD1 identical over 8 bases. Germline CDR1 reads GTSNPN; CDR2 reads SVGIG (reference sequence). Trimming at V came to 3 bases and at J to 8 bases, leaving 11 bases not matched to a gene. CDR3 length equals 14 residues. The CDR3 region is CAWRGDRGTGGYTF. CDR3 coding DNA: TGTGCCTGGAGGGGAGACAGGGGAACTGGGGGCTACACCTTC. The variable domain in full, with the rest retrieved from reference TRBV30 and TRBJ1-2, is SQTIHQWPATLVQPVGSPLSLECTVEGTSNPNLYWYRQAAGRGLQLLFYSVGIGQISSEVPQNLSASRPQDRQFILSSKKLLLSDSGFYLCAWRGDRGTGGYTFGSGTRLTVV.

Comment on this clone: Relative to the germline gene, one junction end is altered; a read error may explain this. The chain carries TRBV7-2 and TRBJ2-2; the D gene is possibly TRBD1 (5 bases). Germline V gene lookup returns CDR1 SGHTA and CDR2 FQGNSA. The CDR3 has 17 residues. In nucleotides, the CDR3 is TGTGTCAGCAGACCCGGCGTAGGGGTAGCCAACACCGGGGAGCTGTTTTTT. It encodes CVSRPGVGVANTGELFF.

This chain joins TRBV29-1 and TRBJ1-4; TRBD1 is a possible D gene (5 bases). Germline V CDR1 and CDR2: SQVTM, ANQGSEA. V dropped 4 bases and J dropped 7 bases, with 7 bases sitting between them. This CDR3 is built from 11 residues. The DNA for the CDR3 is TGCAGCGTTGGGGGGGGTGAAAAACTGTTTTTT. It is translated as CSVGGGEKLFF.

This chain links TRBV27 with TRBJ2-1, with TRBD1 matching over 11 bases. The CDR3 runs to 17 residues. Trimming at V came to 6 bases and at J to 0 bases, leaving 7 bases not matched to a gene. Germline values: CDR1 MNHEY, CDR2 SMNVEV (reference sequence). This CDR3 is CASRDRGLTSSYNEQFF. The CDR3 bases are TGTGCCAGCAGGGACAGGGGGCTGACCAGCTCCTACAATGAGCAGTTCTTC.